The 19 T cell receptor beta chains below come from one sample, sequenced in a study of blood T cell repertoires in COVID-19. The table came from immunoSEQ multiplex PCR; TCRdb's copy has only in-frame clones and leaves some out. This table has more than 75,000 clones, 85% to 90% appearing once. Material: peripheral blood. These receptors were obtained from a woman older than 75 with acute or convalescent COVID-19.

This clone has just one count. The chain carries TRBV18 and TRBJ2-1, with D perhaps matching TRBD2 (6 bases). This CDR3 spans 17 amino acids. Germline-derived CDR1 and CDR2 are KGHSH and LQKENI. Trimming removed 3 bases at V and 0 bases at J, with 15 bases between. CDR3 in amino acids: CASSPSSGGSSYNEQFF. In DNA form, the CDR3 reads TGTGCCAGCTCACCCTCCTCTGGGGGGAGCTCCTACAATGAGCAGTTCTTC.

The CDR3 DNA is TGTGCCAGCTCACACTCCGGGTTTTCCTACGAGCAGTACTTC. It yields the protein CASSHSGFSYEQYF. The V call is TRBV18, the J call TRBJ2-7; no clear D gene. CDR1 is KGHSH and CDR2 is LQKENI in the germline V gene. The CDR3 runs to 14 residues. V lost 4 bases and J 1 base, leaving 11 bases between the germline ends.

This chain links TRBV25-1 with TRBJ2-6; D is unclear. Trimming took 3 bases from V and 1 from J, leaving 7 bases between them. CDR3 length equals 15 residues. The germline gives CDR1 MGHDK, CDR2 SYGVNS. CDR3 protein: CASSDPRSGANVLTF. The DNA for the CDR3 is TGTGCCAGCAGTGATCCCCGGTCTGGGGCCAACGTCCTGACTTTC.

V usage is TRBV9 and J usage is TRBJ2-2, with 13 bases matching TRBD2. V lost 10 bases, J lost 1 base, and 10 bases stayed unmatched. Germline V gives CDR1 SGDLS, CDR2 YYNGEE. The CDR3 is 17 amino acids. CDR3 DNA: TGTGCCCGCGAAGCTGGGACTAGCGGGATGAACACCGGGGAGCTGTTTTTT. This gives the protein CAREAGTSGMNTGELFF.

The table lists this clone with a count of one. The chain recombines TRBV5-1 with TRBJ2-5; TRBD2 matches at 7 bases. With V trimmed by 0 bases and J by 5 bases, 7 bases remained unmatched. The V gene's germline CDR1 is SGHRS and CDR2 YFSETQ. This CDR3 comprises 15 residues. DNA for the CDR3: TGCGCCAGCAGCTTGGTTGGGGGAGGGAAGGAGACCCAGTACTTC. It yields the protein CASSLVGGGKETQYF.

This clone was seen only once. The rearrangement uses TRBV2 and TRBJ1-1, with 8 bases matching TRBD1. Germline V gene sequence: CDR1 SNHLY, CDR2 FYNNEI. The CDR3 runs 14 residues. V was pared by 6 bases and J by 1 base, with 4 bases of the junction left unmatched. The CDR3 nucleotides are TGTGCCAGCAGCGGGACAGGACCGAACACTGAAGCTTTCTTT. Amino acids: CASSGTGPNTEAFF.

This chain connects TRBV7-8 to TRBJ2-4, with a possible D match to TRBD2 (6 bases). This CDR3 is 14 amino acids long. The germline CDR1 and CDR2 sequences are SGHVS and FQNEAQ. The V end was cut by 9 bases, the J end by 3 bases, with 15 bases between. CDR3 nucleotides: TGTGCCAGTACCCCCCCCGGGAGCAAAAACATTCAGTACTTC. This encodes CASTPPGSKNIQYF. Full variable domain (rest looked up from reference TRBV7-8 and TRBJ2-4): GAGVSQSPRYKVAKRGQDVALRCDPISGHVSLFWYQQALGQGPEFLTYFQNEAQLDKSGLPSDRFFAERPEGSVSTLKIQRTQQEDSAVYLCASTPPGSKNIQYFGAGTRLSVL.

The genes are TRBV4-2 and TRBJ1-3; D unresolved. Germline V lookup: CDR1 LGHNA, CDR2 YNFKEQ. The CDR3 contains 15 residues. V was pared by 3 bases and J by 1 base, with 10 bases between. CDR3 region: CASSQELASGNTIYF. The CDR3 DNA reads as TGTGCCAGCAGCCAGGAGTTGGCATCTGGAAACACCATATATTTT.

The V gene is TRBV20-1, the J gene TRBJ1-4; no definite D call. Germline V gene data show CDR1 as DFQATT and CDR2 as SNEGSKA (reference sequence). CDR3 length equals 11 residues. Trimming removed 5 bases from V and 4 bases from J, with 5 bases in between. CDR3 DNA: TGCAGTGCTCCGTTTAATGAAAAACTGTTTTTT. Translation: CSAPFNEKLFF.

The CDR3 loop reads CASSLGQGAVSAFF. The CDR3 DNA sequence: TGCGCCAGCAGTCTAGGACAGGGGGCCGTCTCAGCTTTCTTT. The chain employs TRBV10-2 and TRBJ1-1; 11 nucleotides align to TRBD1. This CDR3 contains 14 residues. V lost 5 bases, J lost 10 bases, and 9 bases stayed unmatched. Germline V gene data show CDR1 as WSHSY and CDR2 as SAAADI.

The chain carries TRBV11-1 and TRBJ1-1; TRBD1 agrees at 10 bases. Trimming cost V 4 bases and J 4 bases; bases outside gene matches: 3. Germline CDR1 and CDR2: SGHAT and FQDESV (reference sequence). The CDR3 has 14 amino acids. This chain's CDR3 is CASSSGTGATEAFF. The CDR3 DNA is TGTGCCAGCAGCTCGGGGACAGGGGCCACTGAAGCTTTCTTT.

The J gene is TRBJ1-5, the V gene TRBV10-3; perhaps TRBD1 as D (5 bases). The V gene lost 3 bases and the J gene lost 1 base, with 10 bases spanning the gap. Germline V gene sequence: CDR1 ENHRY, CDR2 SYGVKD. This CDR3 has 15 amino acids. The CDR3 is CAISDPGHSNQPQHF. The CDR3 region has the DNA TGTGCCATCAGTGACCCCGGACACAGCAATCAGCCCCAGCATTTT.

This chain joins TRBV5-1 and TRBJ2-3; 7 bases match TRBD2. V was pared by 6 bases and J by 3 bases, with 1 base of the junction left unmatched. Looked up from germline, CDR1 is SGHRS and CDR2 is YFSETQ. CDR3 length: 12 residues. The CDR3 DNA is TGCGCCAGCAAGCGGGGAACAGATACGCAGTATTTT. Its protein product is CASKRGTDTQYF.

The chain couples TRBV19 to TRBJ2-3; 7 bases fit TRBD2. The CDR3 contains 15 residues. Germline CDR1 and CDR2: LNHDA and SQIVND (reference sequence). V dropped 2 bases and J dropped 0; count of bases not matched to a gene: 2. Here the CDR3 reads CASSISSGSTDTQYF. Here the CDR3 DNA reads TGTGCCAGTAGTATATCTAGCGGCAGCACAGATACGCAGTATTTT. Based on the CDR3 plus reference TRBV19 and TRBJ2-3, the full variable domain is DGGITQSPKYLFRKEGQNVTLSCEQNLNHDAMYWYRQDPGQGLRLIYYSQIVNDFQKGDIAEGYSVSREKKESFPLTVTSAQKNPTAFYLCASSISSGSTDTQYFGPGTRLTVL.

J is TRBJ2-5 and V is TRBV7-6; D uncertain. The CDR3 spans 15 residues. V dropped 2 bases and J dropped 3 bases, with 13 bases sitting between them. The germline V gene encodes CDR1 SGHVS and CDR2 FNYEAQ. CDR3 protein: CASSLNHGPEETQYF. The DNA for the CDR3 is TGTGCCAGCAGCTTAAATCATGGTCCGGAAGAGACCCAGTACTTC.

J is TRBJ1-6 and V is TRBV9; 7 bases align to TRBD1. The CDR3 extends over 16 amino acids. J was trimmed by 4 bases and V by 0 bases; bases with no gene match: 4. Per germline, CDR1 SGDLS and CDR2 YYNGEE. This CDR3 reads CASSVEGGSYNSPLHF. CDR3 coding DNA: TGTGCCAGCAGCGTAGAAGGGGGCTCTTATAATTCACCCCTCCACTTT.

This chain links TRBV30 with TRBJ2-1; D perhaps matches TRBD2 (6 bases). The CDR3 is made up of 15 amino acids. V was shortened by 0 bases and J by 3 bases, with 12 bases between the two germline ends. The germline V gene encodes CDR1 GTSNPN and CDR2 SVGIG (reference sequence). The CDR3 region is CAWSVRGMVYNEQFF. The CDR3 nucleotides read TGTGCCTGGAGTGTACGCGGGATGGTCTACAATGAGCAGTTCTTC.

The gene calls are TRBV24-1 and TRBJ2-5; D gene uncertain. The germline V and J ends were trimmed by 2 bases and 6 bases, with 9 bases remaining between them. This CDR3 spans 13 amino acids. CDR1 KGHDR and CDR2 SFDVKD come from the germline V gene. The CDR3 reads CATSDSGSQTQYF. The CDR3 bases are TGTGCCACCAGTGATTCCGGGTCTCAGACCCAGTACTTC.

This clone was counted a few times. CDR3 sequence: CASRGQAGSNQPQHF. The CDR3 nucleotides are TGTGCCAGCAGGGGCCAAGCGGGTAGCAATCAGCCCCAGCATTTT. The V and J genes are TRBV2 and TRBJ1-5; no reliable D call. CDR1 is SNHLY and CDR2 is FYNNEI in the germline V gene. Between the trimmed V and J ends, which lost 6 bases and 0 bases, there was a span of 12 bases. The CDR3 length is 15 residues.